The source of this T cell receptor (beta chain) is a study of blood T cell repertoires in COVID-19. The overall study: In each case, the material was cDNA or gDNA derived from T cells, B-cell-depleted T cells, or PBMCs.

Profiled with immunoSEQ multiplex PCR; TCRdb holds only in-frame clones, not every one. The data hold some 330,000 clones, with 87% observed a single time. Those enrolled, adults aged roughly 18 to 89 years, came from 24 US areas. The CDR3 sequence is 13 residues long. Trimming cost V 10 bases and J 2 bases; bases outside gene matches: 4. Germline-derived CDR1 and CDR2 are MNHEY and SVGAGI. J is TRBJ2-7 and V is TRBV6-5; 11 bases are shared with TRBD2. This sequence originates from a man aged 40-55 years in a cohort exposed to, infected with or recovered from COVID-19 (not recorded which). Material: PBMCs or T cells enriched from blood (not recorded which). CDR3 in amino acids: CATGTSGPYEQYF. The CDR3 region has the DNA TGTGCCACTGGGACTAGCGGACCCTACGAGCAGTACTTC.